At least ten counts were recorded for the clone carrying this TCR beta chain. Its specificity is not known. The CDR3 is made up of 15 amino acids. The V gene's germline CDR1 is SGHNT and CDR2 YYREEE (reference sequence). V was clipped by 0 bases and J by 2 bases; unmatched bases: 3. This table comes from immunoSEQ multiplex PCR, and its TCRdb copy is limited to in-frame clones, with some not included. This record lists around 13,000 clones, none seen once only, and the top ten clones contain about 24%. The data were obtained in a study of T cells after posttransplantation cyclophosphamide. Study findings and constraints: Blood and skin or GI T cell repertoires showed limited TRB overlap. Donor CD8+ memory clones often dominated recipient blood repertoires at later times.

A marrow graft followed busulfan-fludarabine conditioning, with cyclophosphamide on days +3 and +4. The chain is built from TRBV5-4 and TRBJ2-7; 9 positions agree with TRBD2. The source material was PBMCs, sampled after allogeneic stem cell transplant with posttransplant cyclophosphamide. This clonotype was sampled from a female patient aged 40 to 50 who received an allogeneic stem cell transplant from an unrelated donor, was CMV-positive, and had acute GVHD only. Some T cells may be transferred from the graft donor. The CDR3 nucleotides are TGTGCCAGCAGCTTGGTGGCTAGCGGGACCTACGAGCAGTACTTC. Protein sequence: CASSLVASGTYEQYF.